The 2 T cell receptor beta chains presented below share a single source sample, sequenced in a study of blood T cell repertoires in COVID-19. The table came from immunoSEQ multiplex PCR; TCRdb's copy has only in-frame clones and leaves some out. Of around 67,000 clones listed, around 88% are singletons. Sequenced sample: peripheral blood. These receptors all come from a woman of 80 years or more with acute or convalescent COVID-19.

CDR3 in amino acids: CASSLARESQPQHF. The CDR3 nucleotides are TGTGCCAGCAGCTTAGCCAGGGAATCACAGCCCCAGCATTTT. This chain connects TRBV7-2 to TRBJ1-5, with a possible D match to TRBD1 (5 bases). The CDR3 has 14 amino acids. Between the trimmed V and J ends, which lost 0 bases and 7 bases, there was a span of 10 bases. CDR1 is SGHTA, CDR2 FQGNSA, per germline.

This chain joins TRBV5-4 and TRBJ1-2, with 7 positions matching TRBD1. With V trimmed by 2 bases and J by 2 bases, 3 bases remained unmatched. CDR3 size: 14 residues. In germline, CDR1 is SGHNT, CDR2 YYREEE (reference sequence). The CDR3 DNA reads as TGTGCCAGCAGCTTTGGGACAGAAAACTATGGCTACACCTTC. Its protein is CASSFGTENYGYTF.